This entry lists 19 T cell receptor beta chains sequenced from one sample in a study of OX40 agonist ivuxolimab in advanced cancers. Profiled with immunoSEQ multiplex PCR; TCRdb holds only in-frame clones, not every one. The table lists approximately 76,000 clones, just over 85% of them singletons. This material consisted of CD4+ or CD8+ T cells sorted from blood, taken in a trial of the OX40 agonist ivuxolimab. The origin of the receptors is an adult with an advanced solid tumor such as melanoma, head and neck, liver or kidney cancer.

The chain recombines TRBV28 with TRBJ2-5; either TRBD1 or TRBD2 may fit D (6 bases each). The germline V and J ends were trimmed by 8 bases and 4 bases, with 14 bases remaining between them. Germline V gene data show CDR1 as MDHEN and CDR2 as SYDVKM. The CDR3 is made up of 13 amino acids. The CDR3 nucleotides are TGTGCCAGCCGGATAGGGGGGCGAGAGACCCAGTACTTC. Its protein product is CASRIGGRETQYF.

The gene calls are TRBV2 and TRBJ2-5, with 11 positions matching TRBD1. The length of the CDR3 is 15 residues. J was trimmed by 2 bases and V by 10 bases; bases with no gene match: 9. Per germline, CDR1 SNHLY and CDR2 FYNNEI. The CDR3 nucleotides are TGTGCCACCGGACAGGGGACAGGGGGTCAAGAGACCCAGTACTTC. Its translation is CATGQGTGGQETQYF.

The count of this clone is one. CDR3 DNA sequence: TGTGCCAGCAGTCCGGACAGAACCGGACTGGAGACCCAGTACTTC. Its translation is CASSPDRTGLETQYF. The rearrangement joins TRBV6-4 to TRBJ2-5; D may be TRBD1 (6 bases). The CDR3 contains 15 residues. V was clipped by 5 bases and J by 5 bases, with 18 bases between them. Germline assignment: CDR1 MRHNA and CDR2 SNTAGT.

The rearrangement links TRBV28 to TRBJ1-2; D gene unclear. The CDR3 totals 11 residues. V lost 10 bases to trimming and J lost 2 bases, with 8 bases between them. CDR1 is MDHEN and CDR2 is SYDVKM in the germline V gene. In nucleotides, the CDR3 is TGTGCCACACAAACAAACTATGGCTACACCTTC. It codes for CATQTNYGYTF.

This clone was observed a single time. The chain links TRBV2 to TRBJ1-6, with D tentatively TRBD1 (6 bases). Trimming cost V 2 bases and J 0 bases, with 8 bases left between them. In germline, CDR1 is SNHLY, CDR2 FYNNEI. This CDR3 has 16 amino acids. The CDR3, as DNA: TGTGCCAGCAGTGAACTGGACAGCTCCTATAATTCACCCCTCCACTTT. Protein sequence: CASSELDSSYNSPLHF.

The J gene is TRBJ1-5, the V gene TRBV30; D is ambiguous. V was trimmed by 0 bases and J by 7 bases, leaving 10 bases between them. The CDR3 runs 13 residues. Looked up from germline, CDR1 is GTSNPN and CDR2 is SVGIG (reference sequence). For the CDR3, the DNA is TGTGCCTGGAGTGTACGGGAAGGCCAGCCCCAGCATTTT. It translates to CAWSVREGQPQHF.

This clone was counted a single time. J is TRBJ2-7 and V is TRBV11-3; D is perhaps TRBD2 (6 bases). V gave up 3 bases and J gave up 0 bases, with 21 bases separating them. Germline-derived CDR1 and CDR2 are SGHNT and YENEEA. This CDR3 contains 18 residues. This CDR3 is CASSFRASGLPSSYEQYF. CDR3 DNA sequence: TGTGCCAGCAGCTTTCGGGCCAGCGGGTTGCCATCCTCCTACGAGCAGTACTTC.

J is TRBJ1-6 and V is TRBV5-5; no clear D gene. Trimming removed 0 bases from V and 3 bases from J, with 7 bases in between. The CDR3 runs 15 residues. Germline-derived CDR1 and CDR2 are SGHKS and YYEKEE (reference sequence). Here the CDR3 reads CASSLEVRYNSPLHF. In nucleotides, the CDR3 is TGTGCCAGCAGCTTGGAGGTCCGCTATAATTCACCCCTCCACTTT.

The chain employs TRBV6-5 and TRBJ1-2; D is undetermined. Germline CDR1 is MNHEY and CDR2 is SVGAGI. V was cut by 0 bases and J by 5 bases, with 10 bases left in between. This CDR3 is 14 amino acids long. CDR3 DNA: TGTGCCAGCAGTTACTCGGGTGCTGGGTATGGCTACACCTTC. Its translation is CASSYSGAGYGYTF.

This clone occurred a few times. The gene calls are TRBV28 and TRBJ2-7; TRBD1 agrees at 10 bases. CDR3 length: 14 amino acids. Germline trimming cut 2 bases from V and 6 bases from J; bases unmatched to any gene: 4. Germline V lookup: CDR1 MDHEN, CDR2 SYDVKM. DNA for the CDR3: TGTGCCAGCAGTTTAGACAGGGGGCGCTTCGAGCAGTACTTC. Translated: CASSLDRGRFEQYF. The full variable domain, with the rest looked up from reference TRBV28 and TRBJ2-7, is DVKVTQSSRYLVKRTGEKVFLECVQDMDHENMFWYRQDPGLGLRLIYFSYDVKMKEKGDIPEGYSVSREKKERFSLILESASTNQTSMYLCASSLDRGRFEQYFGPGTRLTVT.

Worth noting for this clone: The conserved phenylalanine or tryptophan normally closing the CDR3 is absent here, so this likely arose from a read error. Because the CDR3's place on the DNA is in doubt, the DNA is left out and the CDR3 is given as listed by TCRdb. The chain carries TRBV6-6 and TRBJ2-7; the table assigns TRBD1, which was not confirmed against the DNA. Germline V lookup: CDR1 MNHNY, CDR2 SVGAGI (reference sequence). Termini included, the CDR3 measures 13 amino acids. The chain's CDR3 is CASSYQYSSPGRL.

The CDR3 here is CASSSLRAGDTQYF. The DNA for the CDR3 is TGTGCCAGCAGTTCCCTGAGAGCAGGGGATACGCAGTATTTT. The V gene is TRBV6-5, the J gene TRBJ2-3; D might be TRBD1 (5 bases). CDR1 and CDR2 (germline): MNHEY, SVGAGI. V was pared by 4 bases and J by 6 bases, with 14 bases between. The CDR3 has 14 amino acids.

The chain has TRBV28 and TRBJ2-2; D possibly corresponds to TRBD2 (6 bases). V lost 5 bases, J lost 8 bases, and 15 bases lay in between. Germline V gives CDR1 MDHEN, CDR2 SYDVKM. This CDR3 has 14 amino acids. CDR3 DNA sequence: TGTGCCAGCAGTGGGGACTCCCGAAGGGGGGAGCTGTTTTTT. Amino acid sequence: CASSGDSRRGELFF.

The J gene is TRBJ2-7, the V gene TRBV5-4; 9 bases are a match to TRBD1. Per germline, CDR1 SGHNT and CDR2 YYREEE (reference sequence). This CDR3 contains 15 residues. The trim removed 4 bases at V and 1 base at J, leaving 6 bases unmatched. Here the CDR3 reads CASSPGQGLSYEQYF. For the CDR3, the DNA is TGTGCCAGCAGCCCCGGACAGGGGTTATCCTACGAGCAGTACTTC.

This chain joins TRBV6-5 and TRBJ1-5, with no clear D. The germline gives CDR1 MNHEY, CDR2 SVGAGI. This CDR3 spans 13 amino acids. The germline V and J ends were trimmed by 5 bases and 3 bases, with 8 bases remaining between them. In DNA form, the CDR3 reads TGTGCCAGCAGTGGGCTGCTCAATCAGCCCCAGCATTTT. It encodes CASSGLLNQPQHF.

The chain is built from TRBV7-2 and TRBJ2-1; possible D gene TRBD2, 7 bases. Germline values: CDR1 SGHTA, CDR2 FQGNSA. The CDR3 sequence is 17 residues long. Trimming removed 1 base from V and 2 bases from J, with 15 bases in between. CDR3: CASSLDSGGITYNEQFF. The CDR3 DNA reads TGTGCCAGCAGCTTAGATTCGGGGGGCATCACCTACAATGAGCAGTTCTTC.

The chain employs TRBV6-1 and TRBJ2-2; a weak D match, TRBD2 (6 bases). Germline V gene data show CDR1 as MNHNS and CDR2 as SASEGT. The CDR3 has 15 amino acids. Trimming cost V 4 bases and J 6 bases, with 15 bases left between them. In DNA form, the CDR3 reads TGTGCCAGCAGTGCCCTAGCGAATGCCCCCGGGGAGCTGTTTTTT. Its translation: CASSALANAPGELFF.

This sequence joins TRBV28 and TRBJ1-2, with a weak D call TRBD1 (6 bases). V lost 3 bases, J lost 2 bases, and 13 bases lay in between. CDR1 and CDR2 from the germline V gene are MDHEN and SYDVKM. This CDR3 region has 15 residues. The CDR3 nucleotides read TGTGCCAGCAGTTTGGGGGGCGCAGACAACTATGGCTACACCTTC. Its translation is CASSLGGADNYGYTF.

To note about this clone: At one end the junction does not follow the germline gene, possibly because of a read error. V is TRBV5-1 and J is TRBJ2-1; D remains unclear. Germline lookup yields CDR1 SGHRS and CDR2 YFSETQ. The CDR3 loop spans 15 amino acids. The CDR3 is CASSLARITDNEQLF. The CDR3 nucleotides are TGCGCCAGCAGCTTGGCCCGGATTACCGACAATGAGCAGCTCTTC. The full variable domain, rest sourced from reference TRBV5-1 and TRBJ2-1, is KAGVTQTPRYLIKTRGQQVTLSCSPISGHRSVSWYQQTPGQGLQFLFEYFSETQRNKGNFPGRFSGRQFSNSRSEMNVSTLELGDSALYLCASSLARITDNEQLFGPGTRLTVL.